These 17 T cell receptor beta chains originate from one sample sequenced in a study of blood T cell repertoires in COVID-19. Assay used: immunoSEQ multiplex PCR; TCRdb lists only in-frame clones, some missing. This sample has roughly 150,000 clones, with 84% found just once. The sequencing input was peripheral blood. The source of these receptors is a woman older than 75 with COVID-19, enrolled during active disease.

The chain uses TRBV29-1 and TRBJ2-3, with 13 bases identical to TRBD2. Germline V lookup: CDR1 SQVTM, CDR2 ANQGSEA. The CDR3 length is 16 residues. The trim removed 4 bases at V and 2 bases at J, leaving 6 bases unmatched. The chain's CDR3 is CSVAGLAGHPTDTQYF. In DNA form, the CDR3 reads TGCAGCGTTGCGGGACTAGCGGGGCACCCCACAGATACGCAGTATTTT.

A word on this clone: Compared with germline, one end of the junction differs, possibly owing to a read error. The chain has TRBV25-1 and TRBJ1-2, with D possibly TRBD1 on 6 matching bases. The CDR3 sequence is 14 residues long. CDR1 is MGHDK and CDR2 is SYGVNS in the germline V gene. CDR3 nucleotide sequence: TGTGCCAGCAGTGAATTTGGAGGTTCAGGGAGACAGGACTTC. The encoded protein is CASSEFGGSGRQDF.

The rearrangement joins TRBV27 to TRBJ1-1, with 7 nucleotides matching TRBD1. The CDR3 spans 14 residues. V lost 6 bases, J lost 1 base, and 5 bases stayed unmatched. The germline gives CDR1 MNHEY, CDR2 SMNVEV (reference sequence). CDR3: CASRQGLGNTEAFF. Here the CDR3 DNA reads TGTGCCAGCAGACAGGGGTTGGGGAACACTGAAGCTTTCTTT.

The chain employs TRBV5-1 and TRBJ1-4; TRBD1 matches at 7 bases. The CDR3 loop spans 14 amino acids. J gave up 7 bases and V 4 bases, and 7 bases lay outside the gene matches. The germline gives CDR1 SGHRS, CDR2 YFSETQ. The CDR3 region is CASSPRDSSEKLFF. The CDR3 DNA follows: TGCGCCAGCAGCCCACGGGACAGCAGTGAAAAACTGTTTTTT.

The rearrangement links TRBV6-4 to TRBJ2-3; a possible D gene is TRBD1 (6 bases). The V and J ends lost 4 bases and 3 bases respectively, with 11 bases between them. Germline V gene sequence: CDR1 MRHNA, CDR2 SNTAGT. The CDR3 has 14 amino acids. DNA of the CDR3: TGTGCCAGCAGTGCCTTCAGGGGAACAGATACGCAGTATTTT. Translating gives CASSAFRGTDTQYF.

CDR3: CASSSRTAHYEQYF. DNA of the CDR3: TGTGCCAGCAGCAGCCGGACAGCTCACTACGAGCAGTACTTC. This chain links TRBV7-9 with TRBJ2-7, with TRBD1 as a possible D gene (6 bases). Looked up from germline, CDR1 is SEHNR and CDR2 is FQNEAQ (reference sequence). CDR3 length: 14 amino acids. Trimming pared 5 bases from V and 3 bases from J, leaving 14 bases between.

The V call is TRBV5-4, the J call TRBJ1-6, with D possibly matching TRBD1 (5 bases). Germline values: CDR1 SGHNT, CDR2 YYREEE (reference sequence). This CDR3 comprises 16 residues. Trimming left V 3 bases short and J 10 bases short, with 20 bases between. CDR3 protein: CASSSTWGMKMSPLHF. The CDR3 region has the DNA TGTGCCAGCAGCTCGACATGGGGCATGAAGATGTCACCCCTCCACTTT.

This clone is a singleton in its sample. The chain employs TRBV5-4 and TRBJ2-7; 10 nucleotides agree with TRBD1. The CDR3 has 14 residues. CDR1 is SGHNT, CDR2 YYREEE, per germline (reference sequence). The junction had 6 bases not matched to a gene; V was cut back by 4 bases and J by 5 bases. Here the CDR3 reads CASSHRDRGDEQYF. As DNA, the CDR3 is TGTGCCAGCAGCCACCGGGACAGGGGTGACGAGCAGTACTTC.

This chain links TRBV27 with TRBJ2-7; 10 bases line up with TRBD2. Losses at the gene ends were 6 bases for V and 2 bases for J; bases not matched to a gene: 7. The CDR3 runs to 15 residues. CDR1 is MNHEY and CDR2 is SMNVEV in the germline V gene (reference sequence). The CDR3 sequence is CASRYSGGQTYEQYF. In DNA form, the CDR3 reads TGTGCCAGCAGATATAGCGGGGGGCAAACCTACGAGCAGTACTTC.

The chain carries TRBV7-9 and TRBJ1-1; D is unclear. Trimming shortened V by 0 bases and J by 1 base, and 6 bases separated the two germline ends. CDR1 and CDR2 (germline): SEHNR, FQNEAQ (reference sequence). This CDR3 is built from 14 residues. CDR3 bases: TGTGCCAGCAGCTTAGCCTCACAGAACACTGAAGCTTTCTTT. Its translation: CASSLASQNTEAFF.

This clone occurred many times. The chain employs TRBV13 and TRBJ1-2, with D perhaps matching TRBD1 (5 bases). CDR1 and CDR2 from the germline V gene are PRHDT and FYEKMQ (reference sequence). The CDR3 has 17 amino acids. V dropped 5 bases and J dropped 4 bases, with 23 bases sitting between them. CDR3 loop: CASSATLIDSTLYGYTF. CDR3 bases: TGTGCCAGCAGCGCAACCCTAATCGACAGCACCCTCTATGGCTACACCTTC.

The chain recombines TRBV6-4 with TRBJ2-1, with 8 bases that match TRBD2. Germline V CDR1 and CDR2: MRHNA, SNTAGT. The CDR3 totals 14 residues. The ends lost 10 bases at V and 4 bases at J; junction bases unmatched: 9. CDR3 region: CATSRGARYNEQFF. The CDR3 bases are TGTGCCACCTCGCGGGGGGCACGGTACAATGAGCAGTTCTTC.

This rearrangement joins TRBV7-9 to TRBJ2-1; 8 bases line up with TRBD2. The length of the CDR3 is 15 residues. Germline loops: CDR1 SEHNR, CDR2 FQNEAQ (reference sequence). V was clipped by 5 bases and J by 4 bases; unmatched bases: 7. The CDR3 nucleotides are TGTGCCAGCAGCGGGCGGGGGGATATATACAATGAGCAGTTCTTC. Translated: CASSGRGDIYNEQFF.

The chain couples TRBV5-1 to TRBJ2-5; TRBD2 matches at 9 bases. Losses at the gene ends were 0 bases for V and 4 bases for J; bases not matched to a gene: 10. Germline loops: CDR1 SGHRS, CDR2 YFSETQ. The CDR3 contains 17 residues. CDR3 loop: CASSLVAGASEGETQYF. DNA of the CDR3: TGCGCCAGCAGCTTGGTAGCGGGAGCTTCGGAGGGAGAGACCCAGTACTTC.

The chain has TRBV15 and TRBJ2-5; D might be TRBD2 (6 bases). This CDR3 region has 15 residues. Germline V lookup: CDR1 LNHNV, CDR2 YYDKDF (reference sequence). Trimming stripped 1 base from V and 12 bases from J, with 21 bases between. The CDR3 nucleotides are TGTGCCACCAGCAGAGCAGCTGGGACTGATGTACCGGAGTACTTC. Protein product: CATSRAAGTDVPEYF.

The rearrangement joins TRBV5-5 to TRBJ2-5; the match to TRBD2 covers 14 bases. J was trimmed by 5 bases and V by 4 bases; bases with no gene match: 4. The V gene's germline CDR1 is SGHKS and CDR2 YYEKEE (reference sequence). CDR3 size: 15 residues. The CDR3 coding sequence is TGTGCCAGCAGCCTGGGACTAGCGGGAGTTGAGACCCAGTACTTC. Translation: CASSLGLAGVETQYF.

The chain couples TRBV29-1 to TRBJ2-5, with 14 bases aligning to TRBD2. V was clipped by 4 bases and J by 2 bases; unmatched bases: 3. Germline loops: CDR1 SQVTM, CDR2 ANQGSEA. This CDR3 comprises 15 residues. CDR3 region: CSVVGLAGGQETQYF. As DNA, the CDR3 is TGCAGCGTTGTAGGACTAGCGGGAGGACAAGAGACCCAGTACTTC.